The 24 T cell receptor beta chains given below trace back to one sample, sequenced in a study of cytotoxic CD8 clonotypes in ibrutinib-treated CLL. Sequencing used immunoSEQ multiplex PCR; TCRdb keeps in-frame clones, though not all of them. The sample holds approximately 190,000 clones; approximately 79% are singletons and the top ten take over 10%. The sequencing used PBMCs, collected after 12 months of ibrutinib treatment. The receptors stem from a human donor with chronic lymphocytic leukemia.

The CDR3 nucleotides read TGTGCCAGCAGCCTCGACAGTAGTTACGAGCAGTACTTC. Its protein product is CASSLDSSYEQYF. The genes are TRBV11-2 and TRBJ2-7; tentatively, D is TRBD1 (5 bases). This CDR3 has 13 residues. CDR1 and CDR2 from the germline V gene are SGHAT and FQNNGV. Deletions cut 5 bases from V and 4 bases from J, with 12 bases between.

The V call is TRBV6-1, the J call TRBJ2-7, with a possible D match to TRBD1 (5 bases). Between the trimmed V and J ends, which lost 2 bases and 3 bases, there was a span of 11 bases. There are 14 residues in the CDR3. Germline-derived CDR1 and CDR2 are MNHNS and SASEGT. DNA of the CDR3: TGTGCCAGCAGTGAACCGGACACAGACTACGAGCAGTACTTC. Protein product: CASSEPDTDYEQYF.

This chain uses TRBV7-9 with TRBJ1-4, with no clear D. CDR1 is SEHNR, CDR2 FQNEAQ, per germline (reference sequence). Trimming took 5 bases from V and 0 from J, leaving 10 bases between them. The CDR3 sequence is 15 residues long. The CDR3 bases are TGTGCCAGCAGCCCGGTCGTCGCAACTAATGAAAAACTGTTTTTT. Translating it yields CASSPVVATNEKLFF.

The chain is built from TRBV5-1 and TRBJ1-6, with D maybe TRBD1 (6 bases). Germline CDR1 and CDR2: SGHRS and YFSETQ. This CDR3 is built from 16 residues. Trimming took 0 bases from V and 7 from J, leaving 14 bases between them. The CDR3 DNA reads as TGCGCCAGCAGCTTGGACCCCACAGGGTACAATTCACCCCTCCACTTT. Amino acid sequence: CASSLDPTGYNSPLHF. Using reference TRBV5-1 and TRBJ1-6 for the parts outside the CDR3, the full variable domain is KAGVTQTPRYLIKTRGQQVTLSCSPISGHRSVSWYQQTPGQGLQFLFEYFSETQRNKGNFPGRFSGRQFSNSRSEMNVSTLELGDSALYLCASSLDPTGYNSPLHFGNGTRLTVT.

CDR3 sequence (DNA): TGTGCCAGCAGTTCTCAAGTGGGGGACACTGAAGCTTTCTTT. Its translation: CASSSQVGDTEAFF. The rearrangement joins TRBV27 to TRBJ1-1; TRBD1 is a possible D gene (5 bases). The germline V gene has CDR1 MNHEY and CDR2 SMNVEV (reference sequence). The CDR3 runs 14 residues. Deletions cut 4 bases from V and 3 bases from J, with 12 bases between.

The V gene is TRBV5-1, the J gene TRBJ1-1, with a weak D call TRBD1 (5 bases). CDR1 is SGHRS and CDR2 is YFSETQ in the germline V gene. V was trimmed by 6 bases and J by 5 bases, leaving 14 bases between them. This CDR3 contains 13 residues. The CDR3 bases are TGCGCCAGCATCCTCTCGGAGGGGACTGAAGCTTTCTTT. It encodes CASILSEGTEAFF. Supplemented by reference TRBV5-1 and TRBJ1-1, the full variable domain reads KAGVTQTPRYLIKTRGQQVTLSCSPISGHRSVSWYQQTPGQGLQFLFEYFSETQRNKGNFPGRFSGRQFSNSRSEMNVSTLELGDSALYLCASILSEGTEAFFGQGTRLTVV.

This clone was picked up a small number of times. The chain couples TRBV25-1 to TRBJ1-5; 7 nucleotides agree with TRBD1. CDR1 is MGHDK and CDR2 is SYGVNS in the germline V gene. The length of the CDR3 is 13 residues. The V and J ends lost 6 bases and 4 bases, in that order; junction bases with no gene match: 3. The CDR3 protein is CASRGTDNQPQHF. CDR3 in DNA: TGTGCCAGCAGGGGGACAGATAATCAGCCCCAGCATTTT.

V is TRBV15 and J is TRBJ2-7; 8 bases agree with TRBD1. V shed 4 bases and J 6 bases; nucleotides not matched to a gene: 20. This CDR3 is 18 amino acids long. Germline V gene lookup returns CDR1 LNHNV and CDR2 YYDKDF (reference sequence). The CDR3 loop reads CATSTVTGAPVPGFEQYF. CDR3 sequence (DNA): TGTGCCACCAGCACGGTGACAGGGGCGCCGGTTCCTGGATTCGAGCAGTACTTC.

This chain connects TRBV9 to TRBJ2-3; D is perhaps TRBD2 (7 bases). The germline V gene encodes CDR1 SGDLS and CDR2 YYNGEE. V gave up 4 bases and J gave up 3 bases, with 24 bases separating them. CDR3 length equals 18 residues. CDR3 sequence (DNA): TGTGCCAGCAGCAAAACAGCGGAGGCAGGGAGGGGGACAGATACGCAGTATTTT. Amino acids: CASSKTAEAGRGTDTQYF.

The rearrangement uses TRBV6-5 and TRBJ2-7, with D tentatively TRBD2 (6 bases). Germline assignment: CDR1 MNHEY and CDR2 SVGAGI. The CDR3 consists of 14 residues. Trimming shortened V by 8 bases and J by 7 bases, and 21 bases separated the two germline ends. This chain's CDR3 is CASGILGGGREQYF. In nucleotides, the CDR3 is TGTGCCAGCGGGATTTTGGGGGGAGGTCGAGAGCAGTACTTC.

The rearrangement uses TRBV19 and TRBJ1-2, with 10 bases lining up with TRBD1. CDR3 size: 14 residues. V lost 5 bases to trimming and J lost 7 bases; unmatched junction nucleotides: 7. CDR1 is LNHDA, CDR2 SQIVND, per germline (reference sequence). CDR3 in amino acids: CASSRGTGESGYTF. The DNA for the CDR3 is TGTGCCAGTAGTCGGGGGACAGGGGAGAGTGGCTACACCTTC.

The sample holds a few counts of this clone. For the CDR3, the DNA is TGTGCCAGCAGTCCTCGACCGAGAGATACGCAGTATTTT. This translates into CASSPRPRDTQYF. The chain combines TRBV27 with TRBJ2-3; unclear D gene. Germline V lookup: CDR1 MNHEY, CDR2 SMNVEV (reference sequence). Trimming pared 5 bases from V and 5 bases from J, leaving 11 bases between. The CDR3 contains 13 residues.

V gene TRBV2 combines with J gene TRBJ1-6, with TRBD1 matching 10 bases. Germline CDR1 and CDR2: SNHLY and FYNNEI. The CDR3 contains 18 residues. V lost 2 bases and J lost 7; bases outside the gene matches: 11. CDR3 in DNA: TGTGCCAGCAGTGAATGGGGACAGGGGCCGGGCGGGAATTCACCCCTCCACTTT. Translation: CASSEWGQGPGGNSPLHF.

This clone was seen just once. CDR3 bases: TGCGCCAGCAGAAGTCAGGCGAACACTGAAGCTTTCTTT. Protein: CASRSQANTEAFF. This chain connects TRBV4-1 to TRBJ1-1; unclear D gene. V was pared by 6 bases and J by 1 base, with 9 bases between. The length of the CDR3 is 13 residues. Germline-derived CDR1 and CDR2 are MGHRA and YSYEKL.

This clone was seen a handful of times. The V and J genes are TRBV7-9 and TRBJ2-7; D unresolved. The CDR3 covers 13 residues. Trimming removed 3 bases from V and 4 bases from J, with 10 bases in between. Germline-derived CDR1 and CDR2 are SEHNR and FQNEAQ (reference sequence). Here the CDR3 reads CASSFWWVYEQYF. The CDR3 DNA is TGTGCCAGCAGCTTTTGGTGGGTTTACGAGCAGTACTTC.

The V and J genes are TRBV6-5 and TRBJ1-5; possibly TRBD1 for D (5 bases). The germline V gene has CDR1 MNHEY and CDR2 SVGAGI. The CDR3 consists of 14 residues. Trimming left V 0 bases short and J 5 bases short, with 8 bases between. The DNA of the CDR3 is TGTGCCAGCAGTTACTCGGGGGGGTATCAGCCCCAGCATTTT. This translates into CASSYSGGYQPQHF.

The chain has TRBV30 and TRBJ2-7, with D perhaps assigned TRBD1 or TRBD2 (7 bases each). Trimming removed 5 bases at V and 6 bases at J, with 11 bases between. CDR3 length: 11 amino acids. CDR1 and CDR2 (germline): GTSNPN, SVGIG (reference sequence). CDR3 bases: TGTGCCTGGGACAGGGAGGGCGAGCAGTACTTC. Protein product: CAWDREGEQYF.

The V call is TRBV5-4, the J call TRBJ2-5, with 7 bases lining up with TRBD2. The CDR3 length is 16 residues. Losses at the gene ends were 0 bases for V and 5 bases for J; bases not matched to a gene: 10. CDR1 and CDR2 (germline): SGHNT, YYREEE (reference sequence). The CDR3 DNA reads TGTGCCAGCAGCTTGGGGGGTCGGGAGGCCCGGGAGACCCAGTACTTC. This sequence encodes CASSLGGREARETQYF.

This clone was counted once. This sequence joins TRBV5-1 and TRBJ2-5, with D tentatively TRBD1 (6 bases). Trimming took off 2 bases at V and 5 bases at J, with 10 bases between the two ends. The CDR3 length is 13 residues. The germline gives CDR1 SGHRS, CDR2 YFSETQ. The CDR3 here is CASSLQGAETQYF. Here the CDR3 DNA reads TGCGCCAGCAGCTTACAGGGAGCGGAGACCCAGTACTTC. Drawing the rest from reference TRBV5-1 and TRBJ2-5, the complete variable domain is KAGVTQTPRYLIKTRGQQVTLSCSPISGHRSVSWYQQTPGQGLQFLFEYFSETQRNKGNFPGRFSGRQFSNSRSEMNVSTLELGDSALYLCASSLQGAETQYFGPGTRLLVL.

The chain combines TRBV6-1 with TRBJ1-4; D is possibly TRBD1 (5 bases). The CDR3 is 12 residues long. V was clipped by 11 bases and J by 8 bases, with 15 bases between them. The germline V gene has CDR1 MNHNS and CDR2 SASEGT. CDR3 nucleotide sequence: TGTGCCGCAGGGAGGGTTTTCGAAAAACTGTTTTTT. Translating it yields CAAGRVFEKLFF.

This clone was seen more than once but under ten times. The chain recombines TRBV10-3 with TRBJ2-3, with TRBD2 matching over 8 bases. CDR1 is ENHRY and CDR2 is SYGVKD in the germline V gene. This CDR3 has 17 amino acids. The J segment lost 4 bases and the V segment lost 5 bases, leaving 14 bases of the junction unmatched. Here the CDR3 reads CAISTFPRGRRPDTQYF. CDR3 nucleotides: TGTGCCATCAGTACCTTTCCTCGCGGGAGGCGCCCAGATACGCAGTATTTT.

This rearrangement joins TRBV5-1 to TRBJ2-1; possibly TRBD2 for D (6 bases). Trimming took off 3 bases at V and 6 bases at J, with 19 bases between the two ends. This CDR3 comprises 16 residues. Germline V gene sequence: CDR1 SGHRS, CDR2 YFSETQ. CDR3 bases: TGCGCCAGCAGCTCGTCCCACGGGAGAGTGGGCAATGAGCAGTTCTTC. Translation: CASSSSHGRVGNEQFF.

This chain links TRBV5-6 with TRBJ2-2; no clear D. The CDR3 is 13 residues long. From germline, CDR1 is SGHDT and CDR2 YYEEEE. Trimming left V 0 bases short and J 6 bases short, with 6 bases between. The CDR3 region has the DNA TGTGCCAGCAGCTTGGCCATCTCCGGGGAGCTGTTTTTT. Its translation: CASSLAISGELFF.

In this sample, this clone turned up a few times. Other DNA sequences from this sample encode an identical CDR3 as well. The genes are TRBV7-9 and TRBJ1-2; D is ambiguous. V was trimmed by 3 bases and J by 4 bases, leaving 6 bases between them. This CDR3 region has 12 residues. From germline, CDR1 is SEHNR and CDR2 FQNEAQ (reference sequence). CDR3 sequence reads: CASSLEGYGYTF. In DNA form, the CDR3 reads TGTGCCAGCAGCTTGGAGGGCTATGGCTACACCTTC. The full variable domain, its missing parts supplied by reference TRBV7-9 and TRBJ1-2, is DTGVSQNPRHKITKRGQNVTFRCDPISEHNRLYWYRQTLGQGPEFLTYFQNEAQLEKSRLLSDRFSAERPKGSFSTLEIQRTEQGDSAMYLCASSLEGYGYTFGSGTRLTVV.